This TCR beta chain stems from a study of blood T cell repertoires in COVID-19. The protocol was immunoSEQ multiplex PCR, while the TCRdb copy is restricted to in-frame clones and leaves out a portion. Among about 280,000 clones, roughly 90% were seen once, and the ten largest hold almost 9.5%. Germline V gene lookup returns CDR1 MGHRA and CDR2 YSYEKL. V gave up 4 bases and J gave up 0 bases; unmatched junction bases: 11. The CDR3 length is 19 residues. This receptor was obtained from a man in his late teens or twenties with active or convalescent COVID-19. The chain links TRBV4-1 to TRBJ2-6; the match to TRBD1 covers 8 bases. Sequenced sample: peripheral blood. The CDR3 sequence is CASSRSGTGSSSGANVLTF. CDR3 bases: TGCGCCAGCAGCCGATCCGGGACAGGTTCTTCCTCTGGGGCCAACGTCCTGACTTTC.